The 28 T cell receptor beta chains given below trace back to one sample, sequenced in a study of CD8+CD57+ T cells in acquired aplastic anemia. Both TCR beta VDJ combination and CDR3 sequence profiling were carried out. Genomic DNA was the template for this profiling. TCRdb reprocessed the reads with MiXCR, giving one entry per CDR3 protein. This table holds under 350,000 distinct CDR3 sequences, around three fifths found once. The sequenced patients had an expansion of CD8+CD57+ cells seen by flow cytometry. The sample taken for sequencing was sorted CD4+, CD8+, or CD8+CD57+ T cells (not recorded which) from PBMCs. The receptors come from a human donor with aplastic anemia.

The rearrangement joins TRBV2 to TRBJ1-2, with D tentatively TRBD1 (5 bases). From germline, CDR1 is SNHLY and CDR2 FYNNEI. The CDR3 length is 14 residues. Trimming left V 10 bases short and J 5 bases short, with 20 bases between. The CDR3 coding sequence is TGTGCCATTCAGGGATATGGGGTTGATTATGGCTACACCTTC. It is translated as CAIQGYGVDYGYTF. Supplemented by reference TRBV2 and TRBJ1-2, the full variable domain reads EPEVTQTPSHQVTQMGQEVILRCVPISNHLYFYWYRQILGQKVEFLVSFYNNEISEKSEIFDDQFSVERPDGSNFTLKIRSTKLEDSAMYFCAIQGYGVDYGYTFGSGTRLTVV.

The sample holds a few counts of this clonotype. The chain uses TRBV7-9 and TRBJ1-2; D remains ambiguous. The germline V gene encodes CDR1 SEHNR and CDR2 FQNEAQ (reference sequence). Between the trimmed V and J ends, which lost 2 bases and 1 base, there was a span of 2 bases. The CDR3 has 12 amino acids. The DNA for the CDR3 is TGTGCCAGCAGCTTAAATAACTATGGCTACACCTTC. Protein sequence: CASSLNNYGYTF.

This clonotype was counted many times. The J gene is TRBJ2-3, the V gene TRBV20-1; 10 bases fit TRBD1. The CDR3 totals 14 residues. Per germline, CDR1 DFQATT and CDR2 SNEGSKA (reference sequence). J gave up 0 bases and V 4 bases, and 1 base lay outside the gene matches. CDR3 residues: CSATDRGSTDTQYF. The CDR3 bases are TGCAGTGCTACGGACAGGGGGAGCACAGATACGCAGTATTTT.

The chain links TRBV7-9 to TRBJ2-5; no firm D call. Germline V gives CDR1 SEHNR, CDR2 FQNEAQ (reference sequence). Trimming cost V 2 bases and J 4 bases, with 5 bases left between them. The CDR3 length is 12 residues. CDR3 amino acids: CASSLYRETQYF. The CDR3 nucleotides read TGTGCCAGCAGCTTATATAGAGAGACCCAGTACTTC.

The chain uses TRBV6-2 or TRBV6-3 and TRBJ2-4, with 9 bases lining up with TRBD1. Germline loops: CDR1 MNHEY, CDR2 SVGEGT. The length of the CDR3 is 17 residues. Trimming cost V 6 bases and J 0 bases; bases outside gene matches: 9. Here the CDR3 reads CASRGGQGRLAKNIQYF. CDR3 sequence (DNA): TGTGCCAGCAGAGGCGGACAGGGGAGACTAGCCAAAAACATTCAGTACTTC.

V is TRBV2 and J is TRBJ2-5, with D perhaps matching TRBD2 (6 bases). Per germline, CDR1 SNHLY and CDR2 FYNNEI. CDR3 length: 15 amino acids. V gave up 4 bases and J gave up 0 bases, with 12 bases separating them. The CDR3 nucleotides read TGTGCCAGCAGTGCGCCGGGAGTGGACCAAGAGACCCAGTACTTC. This gives the protein CASSAPGVDQETQYF.

The chain has TRBV7-3 and TRBJ2-1, with 8 positions matching TRBD1. After removal of 3 bases from V and 6 bases from J, the junction contained 4 bases not matched to a gene. The length of the CDR3 is 14 residues. The V gene's germline CDR1 is SGHTA and CDR2 FQGTGA. CDR3 sequence: CASSLTGEVNEQFF. CDR3 coding DNA: TGTGCCAGCAGCTTGACAGGGGAGGTCAATGAGCAGTTCTTC.

The J gene is TRBJ2-5, the V gene TRBV7-2; D may be TRBD2 (7 bases). The CDR3 length is 14 residues. V shed 3 bases and J shed 5 bases, with 13 bases lying between them. The germline V gene encodes CDR1 SGHTA and CDR2 FQGNSA. CDR3 nucleotides: TGTGCCAGCAGCTTTACAGGGAGGGGCGAGACCCAGTACTTC. This codes for CASSFTGRGETQYF. Complete variable domain (other parts from reference TRBV7-2 and TRBJ2-5): GAGVSQSPSNKVTEKGKDVELRCDPISGHTALYWYRQSLGQGLEFLIYFQGNSAPDKSGLPSDRFSAERTGGSVSTLTIQRTQQEDSAVYLCASSFTGRGETQYFGPGTRLLVL.

This chain connects TRBV7-2 to TRBJ2-7; D may be TRBD2 (6 bases). The CDR3 sequence is 12 residues long. The V gene lost 1 base and the J gene lost 5 bases, with 6 bases spanning the gap. Germline V lookup: CDR1 SGHTA, CDR2 FQGNSA. CDR3 nucleotides: TGTGCCAGCAGCTTAGGGAGGGACGAGCAGTACTTC. Amino acid sequence: CASSLGRDEQYF.

About this clonotype: Relative to the germline gene, one junction end is altered; a read error may explain this. The chain employs TRBV6-1 and TRBJ2-3; 12 bases are shared with TRBD2. Germline assignment: CDR1 MNHNS and CDR2 SASEGT. The CDR3 sequence is 14 residues long. The DNA of the CDR3 is TGCGCCTCCGGACTAGCGGGGATCACAGATACGCAGTATTTT. Translating gives CASGLAGITDTQYF.

The chain recombines TRBV12-3 or TRBV12-4 with TRBJ2-7; D may match TRBD1 or TRBD2 (5 bases each). Trimming took off 6 bases at V and 5 bases at J, with 17 bases between the two ends. The CDR3 length is 14 residues. The CDR3 spells CASSQPGGSDEQYF. The CDR3 DNA follows: TGTGCCAGCAGCCAACCTGGGGGATCGGACGAGCAGTACTTC.

This clonotype was seen at least ten times. This chain uses TRBV5-1 with TRBJ1-5; 7 bases map to TRBD1. Germline lookup yields CDR1 SGHRS and CDR2 YFSETQ. The CDR3 length is 16 residues. Trimming removed 4 bases from V and 5 bases from J; junction bases left unmatched: 12. The CDR3 DNA reads as TGCGCCAGCAGCGGGGGCTCAGGGGGGCCGGATCAGCCCCAGCATTTT. Encoded protein: CASSGGSGGPDQPQHF.

This clonotype was seen only a few times. The genes are TRBV19 and TRBJ1-1, with D unclear. V lost 6 bases and J 0 bases, leaving 5 bases between the germline ends. Per germline, CDR1 LNHDA and CDR2 SQIVND (reference sequence). CDR3 size: 12 residues. The CDR3 spells CASRQMNTEAFF. In nucleotides, the CDR3 is TGTGCCAGTAGGCAAATGAACACTGAAGCTTTCTTT.

CDR3 in amino acids: CSVGGKVGGADYNEQFF. CDR3 nucleotides: TGCAGCGTTGGAGGCAAAGTGGGGGGGGCGGACTACAATGAGCAGTTCTTC. The rearrangement links TRBV29-1 to TRBJ2-1, with D perhaps TRBD2 (7 bases). Trimming pared 4 bases from V and 3 bases from J, leaving 22 bases between. This CDR3 region has 17 residues. The germline CDR1 and CDR2 sequences are SQVTM and ANQGSEA.

The rearrangement links TRBV2 to TRBJ2-5; the D is unclear. The germline V and J ends were trimmed by 7 bases and 5 bases, with 17 bases remaining between them. CDR1 is SNHLY and CDR2 is FYNNEI in the germline V gene. The CDR3 has 14 amino acids. The CDR3 nucleotides are TGTGCCAGCATGCTAAGGGCTCTCGGGGAGACCCAGTACTTC. Translated: CASMLRALGETQYF.

This clonotype was recorded at least ten times. This chain links TRBV7-9 with TRBJ1-4; 9 nucleotides match TRBD1. Trimming cost V 10 bases and J 6 bases; bases outside gene matches: 6. This CDR3 contains 13 residues. Germline assignment: CDR1 SEHNR and CDR2 FQNEAQ (reference sequence). CDR3 amino acids: CATPTGGDEKLFF. The CDR3 DNA sequence: TGTGCCACCCCTACAGGGGGCGATGAAAAACTGTTTTTT.

This clonotype was seen ten or more times. The V and J genes are TRBV10-3 and TRBJ2-1, with TRBD2 identical over 7 bases. CDR1 and CDR2 from the germline V gene are ENHRY and SYGVKD. With V trimmed by 4 bases and J by 7 bases, 7 bases remained unmatched. CDR3 length equals 14 residues. CDR3 loop: CAISAGGLGNEQFF. The DNA of the CDR3 is TGTGCCATCAGTGCGGGAGGTTTAGGGAATGAGCAGTTCTTC.

The chain recombines TRBV7-6 with TRBJ2-3; no clear D. With 5 bases removed from V and 0 bases from J, the gap between germline ends came to 18 bases. The CDR3 totals 17 residues. Germline V gene lookup returns CDR1 SGHVS and CDR2 FNYEAQ. The CDR3 DNA sequence: TGTGCCAGCAGCCGGAACGGTTTGAGAGAGAGCACAGATACGCAGTATTTT. As protein: CASSRNGLRESTDTQYF. The entire variable domain, with the rest obtained from reference TRBV7-6 and TRBJ2-3, is as follows: GAGVSQSPRYKVTKRGQDVALRCDPISGHVSLYWYRQALGQGPEFLTYFNYEAQQDKSGLPNDRFSAERPEGSISTLTIQRTEQRDSAMYRCASSRNGLRESTDTQYFGPGTRLTVL.

This clonotype came up a few times. The CDR3 region is CAISESAGSNYGYTF. The CDR3, as DNA: TGTGCCATCAGTGAGTCGGCGGGATCTAACTATGGCTACACCTTC. This chain connects TRBV10-3 to TRBJ1-2; no firm D call. There are 15 residues in the CDR3. Trimming shortened V by 0 bases and J by 0 bases, and 8 bases separated the two germline ends. The germline V gene encodes CDR1 ENHRY and CDR2 SYGVKD.

This chain links TRBV20-1 with TRBJ1-1; 10 positions match TRBD1. With V trimmed by 5 bases and J by 6 bases, 0 bases remained unmatched. Germline V gives CDR1 DFQATT, CDR2 SNEGSKA (reference sequence). This CDR3 spans 11 amino acids. CDR3 DNA sequence: TGCAGTGCTGGACAGGGGGCTGAAGCTTTCTTT. It is translated as CSAGQGAEAFF.

V and J are TRBV7-3 and TRBJ1-2; 9 positions match TRBD1. Germline CDR1 reads SGHTA; CDR2 reads FQGTGA. V shed 5 bases, J shed 7 bases, and the junction held 8 bases outside the gene matches. The CDR3 sequence is 14 residues long. In DNA form, the CDR3 reads TGTGCCAGCAGCCCTACAACAGGGGGCAGTGGCTACACCTTC. Protein sequence: CASSPTTGGSGYTF. Drawing the rest from reference TRBV7-3 and TRBJ1-2, the complete variable domain is GAGVSQTPSNKVTEKGKYVELRCDPISGHTALYWYRQSLGQGPEFLIYFQGTGAADDSGLPNDRFFAVRPEGSVSTLKIQRTERGDSAVYLCASSPTTGGSGYTFGSGTRLTVV.

The chain carries TRBV10-3 and TRBJ1-2; 9 positions agree with TRBD1. CDR1 and CDR2 (germline): ENHRY, SYGVKD. J gave up 7 bases and V 4 bases, and 7 bases lay outside the gene matches. CDR3 length equals 14 residues. For the CDR3, the DNA is TGTGCCATCAGTGTCAGTGGGACAGGGTCTGGCTACACCTTC. Its protein product is CAISVSGTGSGYTF.

The chain combines TRBV24-1 with TRBJ2-2; 10 bases are shared with TRBD1. Germline CDR1 reads KGHDR; CDR2 reads SFDVKD. The CDR3 runs to 16 residues. Trimming cost V 4 bases and J 6 bases; bases outside gene matches: 7. The CDR3 coding sequence is TGTGCCACCAGTGACCAGGACAGGGGGTATTCCGGGGAGCTGTTTTTT. It encodes CATSDQDRGYSGELFF.

This clonotype was found many times. The chain is built from TRBV15 and TRBJ1-3; D gene unclear. Germline CDR1 and CDR2: LNHNV and YYDKDF (reference sequence). Trimming cost V 0 bases and J 8 bases, with 8 bases left between them. CDR3 length: 13 residues. CDR3 region: CATSRDPGDTIYF. CDR3 nucleotides: TGTGCCACCAGCAGAGACCCCGGTGACACCATATATTTT.

This clonotype was observed at least ten times. The chain couples TRBV29-1 to TRBJ2-2; D possibly corresponds to TRBD1 (6 bases). V dropped 6 bases and J dropped 5 bases, with 10 bases sitting between them. The CDR3 length is 12 residues. Per germline, CDR1 SQVTM and CDR2 ANQGSEA. The CDR3 nucleotides read TGCAGCGTCGCCCAGGGGACCGGGGAGCTGTTTTTT. Its protein is CSVAQGTGELFF.

The J gene is TRBJ2-1, the V gene TRBV10-3; D remains unclear. The germline CDR1 and CDR2 sequences are ENHRY and SYGVKD. Trimming removed 0 bases at V and 9 bases at J, with 12 bases between. This CDR3 has 14 amino acids. In DNA form, the CDR3 reads TGTGCCATCAGTGAGTCGGATGGGTGGAGTGAGCAGTTCTTC. It specifies CAISESDGWSEQFF.

The rearrangement uses TRBV24-1 and TRBJ2-7; D gene uncertain. Germline CDR1 KGHDR, CDR2 SFDVKD. Trimming shortened V by 5 bases and J by 0 bases, and 10 bases separated the two germline ends. CDR3 size: 14 residues. CDR3 nucleotide sequence: TGTGCCACCAGTGGCGCCGGAAGCTCCTACGAGCAGTACTTC. Its translation is CATSGAGSSYEQYF.

V and J are TRBV5-6 and TRBJ1-5, with a possible D match to TRBD1 (5 bases). Trimming removed 3 bases at V and 6 bases at J, with 16 bases between. CDR1 and CDR2 from the germline V gene are SGHDT and YYEEEE. The CDR3 totals 15 residues. CDR3 residues: CASSSTDHWGQPQHF. The CDR3 nucleotides are TGTGCCAGCAGCTCGACAGACCATTGGGGTCAGCCCCAGCATTTT.